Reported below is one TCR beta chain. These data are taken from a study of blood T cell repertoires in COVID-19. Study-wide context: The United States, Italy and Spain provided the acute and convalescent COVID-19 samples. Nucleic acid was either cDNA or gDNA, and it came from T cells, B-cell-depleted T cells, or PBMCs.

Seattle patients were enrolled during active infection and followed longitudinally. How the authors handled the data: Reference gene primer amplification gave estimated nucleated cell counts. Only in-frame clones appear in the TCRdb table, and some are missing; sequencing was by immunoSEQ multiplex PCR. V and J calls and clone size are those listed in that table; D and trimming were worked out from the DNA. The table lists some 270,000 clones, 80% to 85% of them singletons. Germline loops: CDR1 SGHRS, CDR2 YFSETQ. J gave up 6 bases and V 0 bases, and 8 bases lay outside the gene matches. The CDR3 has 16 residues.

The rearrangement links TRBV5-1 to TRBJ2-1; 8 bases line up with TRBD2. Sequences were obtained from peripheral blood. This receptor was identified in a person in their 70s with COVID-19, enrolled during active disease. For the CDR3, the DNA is TGCGCCAGCAGCTTGGCCGGGGGGGAGTTCCCCAATGAGCAGTTCTTC. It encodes CASSLAGGEFPNEQFF. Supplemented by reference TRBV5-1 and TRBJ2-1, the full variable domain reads KAGVTQTPRYLIKTRGQQVTLSCSPISGHRSVSWYQQTPGQGLQFLFEYFSETQRNKGNFPGRFSGRQFSNSRSEMNVSTLELGDSALYLCASSLAGGEFPNEQFFGPGTRLTVL.